A selection of T cell receptor beta chains follows, all from one sample in a study of beta chain features in type 1 diabetes. Libraries were prepared by immunoSEQ multiplex PCR; TCRdb keeps only in-frame clonotypes and omits some of them. The sample has 350,000 to 450,000 clones; roughly 12% are singletons. The source material was naive CD4+ T cells from blood. The receptors come from a woman aged 18-30 years with type 1 diabetes. Each CDR3 is given with its conserved first and last residue. The order of the fields is V gene, clone size, D gene, J gene, CDR3 protein, CDR3 DNA. The D gene is left open where the match is weak. Part of the rows lack a size; the others show once, few, many or a class for expanded clones.

>TRBV4-2|few|.|TRBJ2-7
CASRPNRDSSSYEQYF
TGTGCCAGCAGACCTAACCGGGACTCCAGCTCCTACGAGCAGTACTTC
>TRBV5-6|.|TRBD1|TRBJ2-7
CASSFRDRDLGEQYF
TGTGCCAGCAGCTTCCGGGACAGGGATTTGGGGGAGCAGTACTTC
>TRBV9|once|TRBD1|TRBJ1-6
CASSVEDRGWAPLHF
TGTGCCAGCAGCGTAGAGGACAGGGGGTGGGCACCCCTCCACTTT
>TRBV9|.|.|TRBJ2-6
CASSPTEAANVLTF
TGTGCCAGCAGCCCGACCGAGGCAGCCAACGTCCTGACTTTC
>TRBV5-6|few|.|TRBJ2-6
CASSLGAPKRAGANVLTF
TGTGCCAGCAGCTTGGGGGCTCCAAAGCGGGCTGGGGCCAACGTCCTGACTTTC
>TRBV7-9|.|TRBD2|TRBJ2-1
CASSFTGTSGYNEQFF
TGTGCCAGCAGCTTTACCGGGACTAGCGGGTACAATGAGCAGTTCTTC
>TRBV7-9|.|.|TRBJ2-5
CASSLGGAQTQYF
TGTGCCAGCAGCTTAGGGGGCGCTCAGACCCAGTACTTC
>TRBV4-1|few|.|TRBJ1-5
CASSQPPPLRQPQHF
TGCGCCAGCAGCCAGCCTCCGCCTTTGCGTCAGCCCCAGCATTTT
>TRBV10-3|.|.|TRBJ2-1
CATWTPGRNEQFF
TGTGCCACCTGGACCCCAGGGAGGAATGAGCAGTTCTTC
>TRBV18|few|.|TRBJ1-2
CASSPPQGGYGYTF
TGTGCCAGCTCACCACCGCAGGGAGGCTATGGCTACACCTTC
>TRBV7-8|.|.|TRBJ2-1
CASSPLDEQFF
TGTGCCAGCAGCCCCCTCGATGAGCAGTTCTTC
>TRBV18|few|TRBD2|TRBJ2-1
CASSPTSASGIGEQFF
TGTGCCAGCTCACCAACTTCGGCTAGCGGGATCGGTGAGCAGTTCTTC
>TRBV9|few|.|TRBJ2-4
CASSPRGDPLAKNIQYF
TGTGCCAGCAGCCCCCGGGGAGACCCTCTAGCCAAAAACATTCAGTACTTC
>TRBV7-9|.|TRBD1|TRBJ2-1
CASSLRLRGGKGAGNEQFF
TGTGCCAGCAGCTTACGTTTGAGAGGGGGCAAAGGTGCGGGCAATGAGCAGTTCTTC
>TRBV9|.|.|TRBJ2-1
CASSTTGYEQFF
TGTGCCAGCAGCACAACAGGGTATGAGCAGTTCTTC
>TRBV7-8|few|.|TRBJ2-3
CASSLSGVSTDTQYF
TGTGCCAGCAGCTTAAGCGGAGTTTCCACAGATACGCAGTATTTT
>TRBV7-9|few|.|TRBJ1-2
CASSLSPGLGGGTF
TGTGCCAGCAGCTTAAGCCCGGGACTGGGCGGTGGCACCTTC
>TRBV29-1|.|.|TRBJ2-7
CSVSALVDSYEQYF
TGCAGCGTAAGTGCGTTAGTCGACTCCTACGAGCAGTACTTC
>TRBV18|.|.|TRBJ2-1
CASSPRNSVNEQFF
TGTGCCAGCTCACCACGAAATAGCGTGAATGAGCAGTTCTTC
>TRBV5-1|.|.|TRBJ2-7
CASRGGDSVTYEQYF
TGCGCCAGCAGAGGAGGAGATTCGGTGACCTACGAGCAGTACTTC
>TRBV2|.|.|TRBJ1-2
CASSVGTTVPYGYTF
TGTGCCAGCAGTGTAGGGACAACAGTTCCCTATGGCTACACCTTC
>TRBV30|.|TRBD1|TRBJ2-3
CAWIPPGTGGDTQYF
TGTGCCTGGATTCCCCCCGGGACAGGTGGTGATACGCAGTATTTT
>TRBV9|.|TRBD1|TRBJ2-1
CASSQAGQGYYNEQFF
TGTGCCAGCAGCCAAGCGGGACAGGGGTACTACAATGAGCAGTTCTTC
>TRBV7-9|few|.|TRBJ2-7
CASSLTPGETYEQYF
TGTGCCAGCAGCCTTACCCCCGGGGAAACCTACGAGCAGTACTTC
>TRBV15|few|.|TRBJ1-1
CATSRVSGNTEAFF
TGTGCCACCAGCAGAGTATCGGGTAACACTGAAGCTTTCTTT
>TRBV28|.|TRBD1|TRBJ2-7
CASSIGQAYEQYF
TGTGCCAGCAGTATCGGACAGGCCTACGAGCAGTACTTC
>TRBV29-1|few|.|TRBJ1-4
CSALLEGSGEKLFF
TGCAGCGCCCTGCTGGAGGGATCGGGTGAAAAACTGTTTTTT
>TRBV4-1|few|.|TRBJ1-1
CASSQEAKGHTNTEAFF
TGCGCCAGCAGCCAAGAGGCTAAAGGACATACGAACACTGAAGCTTTCTTT
>TRBV6-5|.|.|TRBJ1-2
CATLAPGALYGYTF
TGTGCCACCCTCGCTCCCGGTGCTCTCTATGGCTACACCTTC
>TRBV27|few|.|TRBJ2-7
CASSPYSPPYEQYF
TGTGCCAGCAGTCCTTACTCGCCTCCCTACGAGCAGTACTTC
>TRBV6-5|few|TRBD2|TRBJ2-1
CATKREVNEQFF
TGTGCCACCAAGCGGGAGGTCAATGAGCAGTTCTTC
>TRBV11-3|few|TRBD1|TRBJ2-1
CASSLRQGAGNEQFF
TGTGCCAGCAGCTTGCGGCAGGGGGCGGGTAATGAGCAGTTCTTC
>TRBV30|few|.|TRBJ1-1
CAWTEYGEAFF
TGTGCCTGGACGGAGTATGGTGAAGCTTTCTTT
>TRBV21-1|.|.|TRBJ2-1
CARTISSYNEQFF
TGTGCCCGAACTATAAGCTCCTACAATGAGCAGTTCTTC
>TRBV11-2|.|TRBD2|TRBJ2-7
CASRFWTSGSYEQYF
TGTGCCAGCAGATTCTGGACTAGCGGGAGCTACGAGCAGTACTTC
>TRBV30|.|TRBD1|TRBJ1-1
CAFPQGETEAFF
TGTGCCTTCCCTCAGGGGGAAACTGAAGCTTTCTTT
>TRBV2|.|.|TRBJ1-2
CASMRLGTTYGYTF
TGTGCCAGCATGCGGTTGGGGACAACCTATGGCTACACCTTC
>TRBV6-5|.|.|TRBJ2-7
CASSSGLGVQYF
TGTGCCAGCAGCTCGGGACTCGGGGTGCAGTACTTC
>TRBV27|few|.|TRBJ2-5
CASSFRHLETQYF
TGTGCCAGCAGTTTTCGACACCTAGAGACCCAGTACTTC
>TRBV7-9|few|TRBD1|TRBJ2-5
CASSLGTGGETQYF
TGTGCCAGCAGCCTTGGGACAGGGGGAGAGACCCAGTACTTC
>TRBV7-9|.|TRBD1|TRBJ1-1
CASSWTGGVNAFF
TGTGCCAGCAGCTGGACAGGGGGCGTGAATGCTTTCTTT
>TRBV6-5|.|.|TRBJ2-2
CATTDSYPPGELFF
TGTGCCACCACGGACAGCTATCCCCCCGGGGAGCTGTTTTTT
>TRBV21-1|few|.|TRBJ2-1
CASSTLTLRRQFF
TGTGCCAGCAGCACACTAACACTTCGGCGGCAGTTCTTC
>TRBV27|few|.|TRBJ2-7
CASSFGTPYEQYF
TGTGCCAGCAGTTTCGGGACACCCTACGAGCAGTACTTC
>TRBV28|.|.|TRBJ2-7
CASSSPTPKGYEQYF
TGTGCCAGCAGTTCCCCGACTCCAAAGGGGTACGAGCAGTACTTC
>TRBV28|few|.|TRBJ1-5
CASSLQTGLNQPQHF
TGTGCCAGCAGTTTACAGACAGGTTTAAATCAGCCCCAGCATTTT